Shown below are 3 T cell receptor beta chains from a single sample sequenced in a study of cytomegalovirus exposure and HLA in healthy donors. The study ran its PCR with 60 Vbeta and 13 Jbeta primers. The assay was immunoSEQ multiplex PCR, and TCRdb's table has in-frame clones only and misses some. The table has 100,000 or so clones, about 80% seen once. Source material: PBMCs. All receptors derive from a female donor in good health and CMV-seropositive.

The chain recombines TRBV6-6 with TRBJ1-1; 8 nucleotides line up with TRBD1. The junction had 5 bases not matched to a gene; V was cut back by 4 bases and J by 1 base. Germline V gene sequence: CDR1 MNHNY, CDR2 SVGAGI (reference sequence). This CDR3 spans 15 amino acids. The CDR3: CASSFTGTGNTEAFF. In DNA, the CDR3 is TGTGCCAGCAGTTTTACGGGGACAGGGAACACTGAAGCTTTCTTT.

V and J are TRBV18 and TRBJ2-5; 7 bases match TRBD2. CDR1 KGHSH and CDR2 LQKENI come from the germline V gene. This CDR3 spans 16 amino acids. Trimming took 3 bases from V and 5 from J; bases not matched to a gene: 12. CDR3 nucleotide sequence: TGTGCCAGCTCACCCCTGAGCGGGGCTGGTTGGGAGACCCAGTACTTC. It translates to CASSPLSGAGWETQYF. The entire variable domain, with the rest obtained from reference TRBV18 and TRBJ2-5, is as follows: NAGVMQNPRHLVRRRGQEARLRCSPMKGHSHVYWYRQLPEEGLKFMVYLQKENIIDESGMPKERFSAEFPKEGPSILRIQQVVRGDSAAYFCASSPLSGAGWETQYFGPGTRLLVL.

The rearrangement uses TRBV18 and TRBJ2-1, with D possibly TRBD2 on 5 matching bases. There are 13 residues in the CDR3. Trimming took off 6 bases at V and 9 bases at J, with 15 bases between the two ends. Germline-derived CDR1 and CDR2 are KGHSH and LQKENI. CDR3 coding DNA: TGTGCCAGCTCCCGGGGATTAGAGGCTGAGCAGTTCTTC. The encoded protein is CASSRGLEAEQFF.